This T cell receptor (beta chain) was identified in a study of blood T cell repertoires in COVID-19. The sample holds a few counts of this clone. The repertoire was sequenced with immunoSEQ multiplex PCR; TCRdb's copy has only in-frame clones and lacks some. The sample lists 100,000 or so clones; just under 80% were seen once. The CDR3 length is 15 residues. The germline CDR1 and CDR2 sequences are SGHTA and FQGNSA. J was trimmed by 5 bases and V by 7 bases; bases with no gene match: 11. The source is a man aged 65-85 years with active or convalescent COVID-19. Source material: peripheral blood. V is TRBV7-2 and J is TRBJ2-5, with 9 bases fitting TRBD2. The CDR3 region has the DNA TGTGCCAGCACCCTAAAGGCTAGCGGGACTGAGACCCAGTACTTC. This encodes CASTLKASGTETQYF.